The clone carrying this T cell receptor (beta chain) showed up many times. What it binds is not known. TCRdb re-called the 5' RACE reads with MiXCR, one entry per CDR3 protein. The sample consists of some 350,000 distinct CDR3 sequences, about 4% of them appearing once. These data originate in a study of T cells after yellow fever vaccination. Notes on the study in general: Clonotypes appearing in both CD4 and CD8 compartments existed, and their share was small. Contaminating bulk clonotypes could be abundant in FACS-sorted repertoires.

The CDR3 is made up of 13 amino acids. The germline gives CDR1 SEHNR, CDR2 FQNEAQ (reference sequence). The germline V and J ends were trimmed by 5 bases and 6 bases, with 13 bases remaining between them. The sequence was collected from a man aged 18 to 35 who received the YFV17D yellow fever vaccine. The material sequenced was PBMCs, taken 5 days after the yellow fever booster vaccination. The chain uses TRBV7-9 and TRBJ1-1; a possible D gene is TRBD1 (5 bases). The CDR3 DNA reads TGTGCCAGCAGCATCGAAGGGGACTCTGAAGCTTTCTTT. This sequence encodes CASSIEGDSEAFF. Based on the CDR3 plus reference TRBV7-9 and TRBJ1-1, the full variable domain is DTGVSQNPRHKITKRGQNVTFRCDPISEHNRLYWYRQTLGQGPEFLTYFQNEAQLEKSRLLSDRFSAERPKGSFSTLEIQRTEQGDSAMYLCASSIEGDSEAFFGQGTRLTVV.